This T cell receptor (beta chain) was retrieved from a study of blood T cell repertoires in COVID-19. As for the study in general: Spain, Italy and the United States supplied samples that represented acute and convalescent COVID-19.

Authors' analysis steps: How many nucleated cells were present was estimated from reference gene primer amplification. Clones were sequenced by immunoSEQ multiplex PCR, and TCRdb holds only the in-frame ones, with some missing. Clone size and the V and J calls come from that table; the DNA yielded D and trimming. Here the sample spans about 33,000 clones, around nine tenths being singletons. This CDR3 is 14 amino acids long. Germline-derived CDR1 and CDR2 are SGHTA and FQGTGA. V lost 5 bases to trimming and J lost 5 bases; unmatched junction nucleotides: 8. The chain links TRBV7-3 to TRBJ2-5; 7 bases are shared with TRBD2. The specimen was peripheral blood. This receptor was identified in a human donor in a cohort sampled during active COVID-19. CDR3 sequence reads: CASSPLGGRETQYF. The CDR3 region has the DNA TGTGCCAGCAGCCCCCTGGGAGGGAGGGAGACCCAGTACTTC.